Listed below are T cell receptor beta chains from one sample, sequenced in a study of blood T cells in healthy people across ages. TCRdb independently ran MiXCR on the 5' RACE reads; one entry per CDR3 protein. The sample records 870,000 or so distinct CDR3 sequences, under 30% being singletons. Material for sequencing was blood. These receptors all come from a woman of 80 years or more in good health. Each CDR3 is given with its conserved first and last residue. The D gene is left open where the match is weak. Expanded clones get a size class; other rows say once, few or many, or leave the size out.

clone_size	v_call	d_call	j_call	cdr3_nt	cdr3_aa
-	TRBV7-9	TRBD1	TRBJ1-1	TGTGCCAGCAGCTTAACCCCTACAGGGGGCACTGAAGCTTTCTTT	CASSLTPTGGTEAFF
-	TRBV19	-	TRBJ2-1	TGTGCCAGTAGTTCGGGACTTCTTAAGGGTGGTGAGCAGTTCTTC	CASSSGLLKGGEQFF
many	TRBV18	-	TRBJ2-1	TGTGCCAGCTCACCTGGGCTAGCCGACTACAATGAGCAGTTCTTC	CASSPGLADYNEQFF
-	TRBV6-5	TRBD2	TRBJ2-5	TGTGCCAGCAGTTACTCAGGGGTTAGCGGGGGAAAAGAGACCCAGTACTTC	CASSYSGVSGGKETQYF
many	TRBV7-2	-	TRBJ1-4	TGTGCCAGCAGCTCGCAATCTGCAACTAATGAAAAACTGTTTTTT	CASSSQSATNEKLFF
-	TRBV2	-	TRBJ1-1	TGTGCCACCCAGCCTCCGGGACGAGCGGGCACTGAAGCTTTCTTT	CATQPPGRAGTEAFF
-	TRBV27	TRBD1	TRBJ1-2	TGTGCCAGCAGTTTCCTCCAAATCGCAGGGGGAGGTTCTGAAGGCTACACCTTC	CASSFLQIAGGGSEGYTF
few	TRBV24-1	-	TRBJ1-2	TGTGCCACCAGTGAAGGAGCAGAATATGGCTACACCTTC	CATSEGAEYGYTF
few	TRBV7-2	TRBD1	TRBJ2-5	TGTGCCAGCAGCCCCGGGACAGTAGAGGCCCAGTACTTC	CASSPGTVEAQYF
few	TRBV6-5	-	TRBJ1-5	TGTGCCAGCTCACTCGACCGGGGGGTAAGTGGCAATCAGCCCCAGCATTTT	CASSLDRGVSGNQPQHF
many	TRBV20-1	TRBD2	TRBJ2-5	TGCAGTGCTACATCCCTAGCGGGGGTTGGCGAGACCCAGTACTTC	CSATSLAGVGETQYF
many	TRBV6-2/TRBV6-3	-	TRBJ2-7	TGTGCCAGCAGTTGGGAAGGGACCTACGAGCAGTACTTC	CASSWEGTYEQYF
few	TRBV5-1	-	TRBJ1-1	TGCGCCAGCAGCCGGGAAACGTTGAACACTGAAGCTTTCTTT	CASSRETLNTEAFF
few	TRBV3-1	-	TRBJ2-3	TGTGCCAGCAGCCAAGATCAGGATCGGGGGCGGTATACGCAGTATTTT	CASSQDQDRGRYTQYF
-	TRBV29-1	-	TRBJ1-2	TGCAGCGTCGGGAATCTGGGGGCAATCAAAAAATACTATGGCTACACCTTC	CSVGNLGAIKKYYGYTF
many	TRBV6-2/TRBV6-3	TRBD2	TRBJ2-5	TGTGCCAGCAGTTACGTAGCGGGGATGATACAAGAGACCCAGTACTTC	CASSYVAGMIQETQYF
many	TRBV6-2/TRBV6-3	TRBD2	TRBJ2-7	TGTGCCAGCGGTCCCCCCCGTGGACTAGCGGGGGCGGGAGAGCAGTACTTC	CASGPPRGLAGAGEQYF
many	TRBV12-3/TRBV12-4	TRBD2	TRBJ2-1	TGTGCCAGCAGTTTGCCCCGACTAGCGGGGTCCTACAATGAGCAGTTCTTC	CASSLPRLAGSYNEQFF
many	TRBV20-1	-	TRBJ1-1	TGCAGTGCTAGACAGAACACTGAAGCTTTCTTT	CSARQNTEAFF
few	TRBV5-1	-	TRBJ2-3	TGCGCCAGCAGCGTAAGATTCGGCACAGATACGCAGTATTTT	CASSVRFGTDTQYF
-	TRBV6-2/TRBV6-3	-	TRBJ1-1	TGTGCCAGCAGTTACGGATCGAACACTGAAGCTTTCTTT	CASSYGSNTEAFF
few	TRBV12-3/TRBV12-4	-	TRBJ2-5	TGTGCCAGCAGTCCTGCCGGGACGGGGATAGAGACCCAGTACTTC	CASSPAGTGIETQYF
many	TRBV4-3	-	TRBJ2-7	TGCGCCAGCAGCCAAGATAGGGCGGCCGAGCAGTACTTC	CASSQDRAAEQYF
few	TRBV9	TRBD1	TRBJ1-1	TGTGCCAGCAGCGATGGAGGGGGCAGGGGCACTGAAGCTTTCTTT	CASSDGGGRGTEAFF
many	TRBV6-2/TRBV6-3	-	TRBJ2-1	TGTGCCAGCAGTTACGGCCAGGGGTACCAGTTCTTC	CASSYGQGYQFF
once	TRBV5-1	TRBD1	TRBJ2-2	TGCGTCAGCAGCTTTGGGACAGGGGCCGGGGAGCTGTTTTTT	CVSSFGTGAGELFF
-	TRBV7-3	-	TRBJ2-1	TGTGCCAGCAGCCAGGCGGGTTCGTACAATGAGCAGTTCTTC	CASSQAGSYNEQFF
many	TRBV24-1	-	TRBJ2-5	TGTGCCACCAGCAATACAGAGACCCAGTACTTC	CATSNTETQYF
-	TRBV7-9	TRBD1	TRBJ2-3	TGTGCCGGAGACAGGGGGCTTTCAGATACGCAGTATTTT	CAGDRGLSDTQYF
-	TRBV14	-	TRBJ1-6	TGTGCCAGCAGCCAGATGGGTTACAATTCACCCCTCCACTTT	CASSQMGYNSPLHF
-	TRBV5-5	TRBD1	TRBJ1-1	TGTGCCAGCAGCTTGGCAATTGGGACAGGGGGGTTCAGGTACGAAGCTTTCTTT	CASSLAIGTGGFRYEAFF
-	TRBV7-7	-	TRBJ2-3	TGTGCTAGCGGCCCCTCTGGCAGGACAGATACGCAGTATTTT	CASGPSGRTDTQYF
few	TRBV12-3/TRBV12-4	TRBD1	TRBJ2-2	TGTGCCAGCAGTCCCGCGGGACAGGACGCCGGGGAGCTGTTTTTT	CASSPAGQDAGELFF
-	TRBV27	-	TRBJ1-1	TGTGCCAGCACCCCAAGGGCAGGGAGGGACTCTGAAGCTTTCTTT	CASTPRAGRDSEAFF
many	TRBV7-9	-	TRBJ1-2	TGTGCCAGCAGCTTTCAGGGGAGCAGCAATGGCTACACCTTC	CASSFQGSSNGYTF
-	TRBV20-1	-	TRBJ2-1	TGCAGTGCTAGAGATGGCGCGCGGGGTAACAATGAGCAGTTCTTC	CSARDGARGNNEQFF
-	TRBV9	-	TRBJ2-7	TGTGCCAGCAAATTGAACAGGGCCCAGGTCGAGCAGTACTTC	CASKLNRAQVEQYF
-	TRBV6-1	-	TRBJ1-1	TGTGCCAGCAGTGAAGCGCAGGATATCTTTGCTTTCTTT	CASSEAQDIFAFF
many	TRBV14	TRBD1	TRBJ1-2	TGTGCCAGCAGCCAATCTGCCGGGACAGGGGGCGGGTATGGCTACACCTTC	CASSQSAGTGGGYGYTF
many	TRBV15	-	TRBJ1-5	TGTGCCACCAGCAACCACCTTAGCAATCAGCCCCAGCATTTT	CATSNHLSNQPQHF
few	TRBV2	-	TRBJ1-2	TGTGCCAGCAGGCCGGGCAGGCGGACAGCCGTTGGCTACACCTTC	CASRPGRRTAVGYTF
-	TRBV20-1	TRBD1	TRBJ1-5	TGCAGTGCTAGATTGGCCCTAGGACAGGGAGGGAGCAATCAGCCCCAGCATTTT	CSARLALGQGGSNQPQHF
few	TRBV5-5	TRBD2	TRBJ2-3	TGTGCCAGCAGCGAACTAGCGGGGGGAACCATGTATTTT	CASSELAGGTMYF
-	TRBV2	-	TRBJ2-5	TGTACCAGCAGTGTTTCGCTAGGGAAGACCCAGTACTTC	CTSSVSLGKTQYF
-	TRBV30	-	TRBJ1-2	TGTGCCTGGAGTGTGAGGGACGGAACCCTCTATGGCTACACCTTC	CAWSVRDGTLYGYTF
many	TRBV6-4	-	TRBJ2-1	TGTGCCAGCAGTGACTCGACGGTAGCGAGCTCCTACAATGAGCAGTTCTTC	CASSDSTVASSYNEQFF
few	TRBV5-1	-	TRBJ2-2	TGCGCCAGCAGCTTAACTGCGGGGAACACCGGGGAGCTGTTTTTT	CASSLTAGNTGELFF
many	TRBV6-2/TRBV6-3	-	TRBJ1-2	TGTGCCAGCATTTTTACAAGCAGGTCGGATGGCTACACCTTC	CASIFTSRSDGYTF